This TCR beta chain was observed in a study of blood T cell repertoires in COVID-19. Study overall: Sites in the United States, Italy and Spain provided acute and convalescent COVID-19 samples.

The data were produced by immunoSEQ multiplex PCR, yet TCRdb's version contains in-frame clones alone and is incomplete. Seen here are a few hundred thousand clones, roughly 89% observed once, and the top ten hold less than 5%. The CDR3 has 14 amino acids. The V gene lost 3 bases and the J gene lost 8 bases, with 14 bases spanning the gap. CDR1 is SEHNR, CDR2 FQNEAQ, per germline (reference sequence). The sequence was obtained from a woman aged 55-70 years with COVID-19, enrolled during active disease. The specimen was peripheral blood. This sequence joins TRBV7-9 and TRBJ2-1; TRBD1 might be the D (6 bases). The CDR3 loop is CASSFWTASDEQFF. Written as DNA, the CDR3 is TGTGCCAGCAGCTTTTGGACAGCAAGCGATGAGCAGTTCTTC. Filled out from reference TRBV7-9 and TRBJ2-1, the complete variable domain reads DTGVSQNPRHKITKRGQNVTFRCDPISEHNRLYWYRQTLGQGPEFLTYFQNEAQLEKSRLLSDRFSAERPKGSFSTLEIQRTEQGDSAMYLCASSFWTASDEQFFGPGTRLTVL.